This TCR beta chain stems from a study of human versus mouse CDR3 diversity and MHC coevolution. Trimming removed 2 bases at V and 5 bases at J, with 20 bases between. CDR1 is SGDLS and CDR2 is YYNGEE in the germline V gene. The CDR3 spans 17 residues. Clones were sequenced by immunoSEQ multiplex PCR, and TCRdb holds only the in-frame ones, with some missing. The sample carries 45,000 to 75,000 clones, over 90% recorded once. The sample comprised naive CD4+ T cells from blood. Subset in this sample: CD45RO-negative CD62L-positive naive CD4 T cells. The TCR sequence derives from a person between 55 and 70 years old in good health. The gene calls are TRBV9 and TRBJ2-4, with a possible D match to TRBD1 (5 bases). DNA of the CDR3: TGTGCCAGCAGCGTCGGTAGCCCAAGACAGCTGCAAAACATTCAGTACTTC. This codes for CASSVGSPRQLQNIQYF.